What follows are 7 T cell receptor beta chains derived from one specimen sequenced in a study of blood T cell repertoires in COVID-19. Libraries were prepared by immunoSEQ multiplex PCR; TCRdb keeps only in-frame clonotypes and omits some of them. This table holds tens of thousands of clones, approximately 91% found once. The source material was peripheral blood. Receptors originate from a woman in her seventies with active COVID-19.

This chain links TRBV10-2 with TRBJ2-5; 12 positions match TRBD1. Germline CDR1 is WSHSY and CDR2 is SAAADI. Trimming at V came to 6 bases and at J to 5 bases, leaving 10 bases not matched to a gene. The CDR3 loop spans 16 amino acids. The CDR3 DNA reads TGCGCCAGCAGACCCCCCGGGACAGGGGGCCGTGAGACCCAGTACTTC. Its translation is CASRPPGTGGRETQYF.

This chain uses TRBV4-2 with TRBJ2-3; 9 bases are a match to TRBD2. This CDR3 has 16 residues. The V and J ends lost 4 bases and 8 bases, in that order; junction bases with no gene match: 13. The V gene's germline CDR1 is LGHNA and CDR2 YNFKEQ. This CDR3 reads CASSPRVSSGGRTQYF. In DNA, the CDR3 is TGTGCCAGCAGCCCCCGTGTTAGTAGCGGGGGTCGTACGCAGTATTTT.

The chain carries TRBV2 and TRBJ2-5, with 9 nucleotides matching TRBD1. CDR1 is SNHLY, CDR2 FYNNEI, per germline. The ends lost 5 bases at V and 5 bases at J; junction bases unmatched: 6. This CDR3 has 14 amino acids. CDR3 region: CASSWDRAGETQYF. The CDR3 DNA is TGTGCCAGCAGTTGGGACAGGGCCGGGGAGACCCAGTACTTC.

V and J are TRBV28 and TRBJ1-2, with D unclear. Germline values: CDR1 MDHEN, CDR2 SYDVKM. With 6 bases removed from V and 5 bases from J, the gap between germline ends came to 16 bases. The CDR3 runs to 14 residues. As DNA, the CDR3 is TGTGCCAGCAGGACCCCCGTGGGCTTTTATGGCTACACCTTC. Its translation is CASRTPVGFYGYTF.

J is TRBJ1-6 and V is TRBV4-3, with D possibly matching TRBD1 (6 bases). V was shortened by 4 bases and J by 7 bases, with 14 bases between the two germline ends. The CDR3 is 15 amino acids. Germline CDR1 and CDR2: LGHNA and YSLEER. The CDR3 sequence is CASSPSQGQNSPLHF. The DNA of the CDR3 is TGCGCCAGCAGCCCCTCTCAGGGGCAGAATTCACCCCTCCACTTT.

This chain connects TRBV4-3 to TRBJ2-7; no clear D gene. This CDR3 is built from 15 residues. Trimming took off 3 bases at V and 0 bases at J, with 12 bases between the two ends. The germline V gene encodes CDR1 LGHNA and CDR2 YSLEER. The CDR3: CASSQYSLTSYEQYF. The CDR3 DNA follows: TGCGCCAGCAGCCAGTACAGCCTTACCTCCTACGAGCAGTACTTC.

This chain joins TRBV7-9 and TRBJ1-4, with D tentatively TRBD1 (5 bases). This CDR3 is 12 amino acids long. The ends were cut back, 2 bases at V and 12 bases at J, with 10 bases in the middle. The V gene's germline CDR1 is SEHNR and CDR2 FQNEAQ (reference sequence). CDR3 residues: CASSLSRGELFF. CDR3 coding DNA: TGTGCCAGCAGCTTATCGCGGGGGGAACTGTTTTTT.